Shown below are 21 T cell receptor beta chains from a single sample sequenced in a study of T cell repertoires in cytomegalovirus infection. TCRdb reprocessed the reads via MiXCR and lists one record per CDR3 protein. This sample has about 300,000 distinct CDR3 sequences, with about a tenth found just once. Sequenced: PBMCs. The receptors were gathered from a human donor in good health (CMV status not recorded). Some clones in this sample may be carry-over from other donors' samples.

This clonotype was seen a few times. This chain joins TRBV5-1 and TRBJ1-1, with TRBD1 matching over 10 bases. The V gene end was trimmed by 3 bases and the J gene end by 1 base; junction bases not matched to a gene: 3. Germline V gene lookup returns CDR1 SGHRS and CDR2 YFSETQ. This CDR3 region has 15 residues. The CDR3 loop is CASSSGTGENTEAFF. CDR3 DNA: TGCGCCAGCAGCTCCGGGACAGGGGAGAACACTGAAGCTTTCTTT.

This clonotype was seen a few times. The genes are TRBV20-1 and TRBJ1-5; no firm D call. Germline-derived CDR1 and CDR2 are DFQATT and SNEGSKA (reference sequence). The CDR3 is 15 residues long. The V end was cut by 0 bases, the J end by 10 bases, with 19 bases between. As DNA, the CDR3 is TGCAGTGCTAGAGATACGGCGGCCGATCGAAGACCCCAGCATTTT. Amino acids: CSARDTAADRRPQHF.

This clonotype was detected ten times or more. The gene calls are TRBV11-3 and TRBJ2-1; D not certain. Germline V gives CDR1 SGHNT, CDR2 YENEEA. This CDR3 comprises 12 residues. Trimming removed 1 base from V and 8 bases from J, with 6 bases in between. In DNA, the CDR3 is TGTGCCAGCAGCTTAGTAGGAGATGAGCAGTTCTTC. Its translation: CASSLVGDEQFF.

This clonotype has at least ten counts. V is TRBV2 and J is TRBJ1-4, with 10 bases matching TRBD1. This CDR3 contains 16 residues. Losses at the gene ends were 6 bases for V and 8 bases for J; bases not matched to a gene: 12. Germline values: CDR1 SNHLY, CDR2 FYNNEI. The chain's CDR3 is CASSPLRGQGREKLFF. The CDR3 nucleotides read TGTGCCAGCAGCCCGCTGCGGGGACAGGGGCGGGAAAAACTGTTTTTT.

The chain couples TRBV20-1 to TRBJ2-2; 9 nucleotides align to TRBD1. Germline V gene data show CDR1 as DFQATT and CDR2 as SNEGSKA (reference sequence). The CDR3 consists of 16 residues. V dropped 3 bases and J dropped 0; count of bases not matched to a gene: 5. CDR3 nucleotides: TGCAGTGCTAGGACAGGGGGGAATTCGAACACCGGGGAGCTGTTTTTT. Protein sequence: CSARTGGNSNTGELFF.

This clonotype has at least ten counts. This rearrangement joins TRBV6-6 to TRBJ1-1, with TRBD1 as a possible D gene (6 bases). V lost 2 bases to trimming and J lost 1 base, with 14 bases between them. The germline gives CDR1 MNHNY, CDR2 SVGAGI (reference sequence). CDR3 length: 16 amino acids. The CDR3 spells CASSYPGGRANTEAFF. The CDR3 region has the DNA TGTGCCAGCAGTTACCCCGGGGGCAGGGCGAACACTGAAGCTTTCTTT.

Only a few counts were recorded for this clonotype. The chain recombines TRBV2 with TRBJ2-1; no definite D call. There are 14 residues in the CDR3. V lost 4 bases to trimming and J lost 5 bases, with 12 bases between them. Germline V CDR1 and CDR2: SNHLY, FYNNEI. CDR3 region: CASSALTPNNEQFF. The DNA for the CDR3 is TGTGCCAGCAGTGCCCTGACTCCGAACAATGAGCAGTTCTTC.

This clonotype was observed many times. V gene TRBV14 combines with J gene TRBJ2-1; D not resolved. V shed 3 bases and J shed 7 bases, with 16 bases lying between them. Germline V CDR1 and CDR2: SGHDN, FVKESK. The CDR3 contains 15 residues. CDR3 sequence: CASSQAGSIRNEQFF. CDR3 DNA sequence: TGTGCCAGCAGCCAGGCTGGGTCTATTAGGAATGAGCAGTTCTTC.

This clonotype was detected ten times or more. The chain is built from TRBV28 and TRBJ2-7; a possible D gene is TRBD1 (6 bases). The germline CDR1 and CDR2 sequences are MDHEN and SYDVKM. This CDR3 spans 14 amino acids. Trimming took 8 bases from V and 0 from J, leaving 14 bases between them. CDR3 loop: CASSTGQSSYEQYV. In DNA form, the CDR3 reads TGTGCCAGCTCAACAGGGCAAAGCTCCTACGAGCAGTACGTC.

The table lists this clonotype with many counts. J is TRBJ1-1 and V is TRBV27; D is unresolved. CDR1 MNHEY and CDR2 SMNVEV come from the germline V gene (reference sequence). The CDR3 totals 11 residues. The germline V and J ends were trimmed by 8 bases and 8 bases, with 12 bases remaining between them. The CDR3 DNA is TGTGCCAGCCCCCAGGAACTCGAAGCTTTCTTT. Translated, it gives CASPQELEAFF.

This clonotype was seen many times. This chain joins TRBV27 and TRBJ2-7; 7 bases are shared with TRBD2. The germline V gene encodes CDR1 MNHEY and CDR2 SMNVEV (reference sequence). The CDR3 loop spans 15 amino acids. V dropped 3 bases and J dropped 0; count of bases not matched to a gene: 5. CDR3 sequence (DNA): TGTGCCAGCAGTTTCCTCGGGGACTACTCCTACGAGCAGTACTTC. Translated, it gives CASSFLGDYSYEQYF.

This clonotype was counted at least ten times. The rearrangement uses TRBV20-1 and TRBJ2-3; a weak D match, TRBD2 (7 bases). CDR1 is DFQATT, CDR2 SNEGSKA, per germline (reference sequence). The V end was cut by 1 base, the J end by 3 bases, with 20 bases between. The CDR3 is 17 amino acids. The CDR3, as DNA: TGCAGTGCTAGAGTATGGGAGGGGGGGGTTGCAACAGATACGCAGTATTTT. It encodes CSARVWEGGVATDTQYF.

This clonotype was counted many times. The chain has TRBV18 and TRBJ2-5, with a weak D call TRBD2 (5 bases). The CDR3 totals 12 residues. V was pared by 2 bases and J by 7 bases, with 8 bases between. The V gene's germline CDR1 is KGHSH and CDR2 LQKENI. CDR3 region: CASSPSGSTQYF. CDR3 in DNA: TGTGCCAGCTCACCATCGGGGTCGACCCAGTACTTC.

J is TRBJ2-5 and V is TRBV20-1; possible D gene TRBD1, 5 bases. V shed 1 base and J shed 0 bases, with 12 bases lying between them. Germline V gene data show CDR1 as DFQATT and CDR2 as SNEGSKA (reference sequence). The CDR3 spans 15 residues. This CDR3 reads CSARVRVWYQETQYF. The CDR3 DNA reads as TGCAGTGCTAGAGTCAGGGTTTGGTACCAAGAGACCCAGTACTTC.

This clonotype was recorded many times. This rearrangement joins TRBV20-1 to TRBJ2-1; 10 nucleotides align to TRBD2. Germline V gene lookup returns CDR1 DFQATT and CDR2 SNEGSKA (reference sequence). The CDR3 is 15 residues long. J was trimmed by 3 bases and V by 1 base; bases with no gene match: 3. CDR3 nucleotides: TGCAGTGCTAGAGCTCCTAGCGGGGGCTACAATGAGCAGTTCTTC. This sequence encodes CSARAPSGGYNEQFF.

This clonotype was counted between two and nine times. The chain links TRBV3-1 to TRBJ2-7; D is ambiguous. The CDR3 sequence is 13 residues long. Germline V lookup: CDR1 LGHDT, CDR2 YNNKEL (reference sequence). V shed 2 bases and J shed 5 bases, with 10 bases lying between them. The CDR3 DNA follows: TGTGCCAGCAGCCAACTCAAAACCCACGAGCAGTACTTC. Translating gives CASSQLKTHEQYF.

This clonotype was counted only a few times. This chain uses TRBV9 with TRBJ2-2, with TRBD2 matching over 11 bases. The length of the CDR3 is 16 residues. V lost 4 bases, J lost 1 base, and 3 bases stayed unmatched. Germline V lookup: CDR1 SGDLS, CDR2 YYNGEE. CDR3 coding DNA: TGTGCCAGCAGCCTAGCGGGGGGCCAGAACACCGGGGAGCTGTTTTTT. It encodes CASSLAGGQNTGELFF.

This rearrangement joins TRBV7-9 to TRBJ1-6, with 10 bases lining up with TRBD1. V lost 3 bases and J lost 9; bases outside the gene matches: 5. This CDR3 spans 15 amino acids. Germline lookup yields CDR1 SEHNR and CDR2 FQNEAQ (reference sequence). The chain's CDR3 is CASSFGTGVVSPLHF. The DNA of the CDR3 is TGTGCCAGCAGCTTCGGGACAGGGGTCGTTTCACCCCTCCACTTT.

The rearrangement links TRBV7-8 to TRBJ2-3; D gene unclear. Germline loops: CDR1 SGHVS, CDR2 FQNEAQ. CDR3 length: 12 residues. V lost 3 bases, J lost 5 bases, and 6 bases lay in between. CDR3 amino acids: CASSFSLDTQYF. Written as DNA, the CDR3 is TGTGCCAGCAGCTTTTCGCTAGATACGCAGTATTTT.

This clonotype was seen at least ten times. The rearrangement links TRBV6-5 to TRBJ1-1, with D unresolved. Germline CDR1 is MNHEY and CDR2 is SVGAGI. Trimming removed 2 bases at V and 11 bases at J, with 18 bases between. CDR3 length equals 14 residues. CDR3 sequence reads: CASSYGAGDGLAFF. The CDR3 DNA follows: TGTGCCAGCAGTTACGGTGCTGGAGATGGGTTGGCTTTCTTT.

There are many counts of this clonotype. The genes are TRBV14 and TRBJ1-6; D not resolved. Germline lookup yields CDR1 SGHDN and CDR2 FVKESK. This CDR3 has 16 amino acids. V gave up 4 bases and J gave up 1 base, with 11 bases separating them. This CDR3 is CASSLPGVSYNSPLHF. The CDR3, as DNA: TGTGCCAGCAGCCTCCCCGGCGTTTCCTATAATTCACCCCTCCACTTT.